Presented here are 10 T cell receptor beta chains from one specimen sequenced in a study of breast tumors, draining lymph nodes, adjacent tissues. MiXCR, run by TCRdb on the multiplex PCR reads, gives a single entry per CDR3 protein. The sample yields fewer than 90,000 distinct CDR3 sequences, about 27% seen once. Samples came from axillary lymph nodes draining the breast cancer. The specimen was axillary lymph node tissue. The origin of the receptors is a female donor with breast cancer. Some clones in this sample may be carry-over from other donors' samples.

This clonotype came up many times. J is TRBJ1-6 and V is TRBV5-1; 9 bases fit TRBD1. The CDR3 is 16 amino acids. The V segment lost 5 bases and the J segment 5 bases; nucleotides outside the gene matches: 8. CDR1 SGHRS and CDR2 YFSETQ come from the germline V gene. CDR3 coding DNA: TGCGCCAGCAGGCTCGGGGACAGGGAAAATAATTCACCCCTCCACTTT. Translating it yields CASRLGDRENNSPLHF.

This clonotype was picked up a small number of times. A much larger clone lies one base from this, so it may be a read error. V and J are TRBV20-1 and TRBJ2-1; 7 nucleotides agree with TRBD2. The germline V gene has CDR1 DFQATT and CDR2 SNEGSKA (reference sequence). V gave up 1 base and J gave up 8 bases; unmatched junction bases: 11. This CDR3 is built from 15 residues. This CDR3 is CSARAPGGPHDEQFF. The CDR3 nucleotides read TGCAGTGCTAGAGCACCGGGGGGACCCCATGATGAGCAGTTCTTC.

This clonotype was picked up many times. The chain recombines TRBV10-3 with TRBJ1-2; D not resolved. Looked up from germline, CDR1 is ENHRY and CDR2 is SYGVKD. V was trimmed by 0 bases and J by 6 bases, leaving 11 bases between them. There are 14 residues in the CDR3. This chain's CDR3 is CAISESGKRNGYTF. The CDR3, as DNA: TGTGCCATCAGTGAGTCGGGAAAGCGCAATGGCTACACCTTC.

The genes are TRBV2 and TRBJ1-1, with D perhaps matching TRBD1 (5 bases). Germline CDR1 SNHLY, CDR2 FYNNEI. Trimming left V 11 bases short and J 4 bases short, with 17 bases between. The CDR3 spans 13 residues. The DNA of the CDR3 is TGTGCCGCAGAGGGGCGTTACGGCACTGAAGCTTTCTTT. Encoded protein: CAAEGRYGTEAFF. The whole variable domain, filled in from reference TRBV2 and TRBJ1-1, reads EPEVTQTPSHQVTQMGQEVILRCVPISNHLYFYWYRQILGQKVEFLVSFYNNEISEKSEIFDDQFSVERPDGSNFTLKIRSTKLEDSAMYFCAAEGRYGTEAFFGQGTRLTVV.

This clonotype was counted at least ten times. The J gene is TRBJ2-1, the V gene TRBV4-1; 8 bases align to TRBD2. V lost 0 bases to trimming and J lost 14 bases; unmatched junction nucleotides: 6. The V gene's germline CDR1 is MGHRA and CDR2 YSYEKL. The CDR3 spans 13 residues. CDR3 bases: TGCGCCAGCAGCCAAGACGGGACTAGAAATAAGTTCTTC. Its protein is CASSQDGTRNKFF.

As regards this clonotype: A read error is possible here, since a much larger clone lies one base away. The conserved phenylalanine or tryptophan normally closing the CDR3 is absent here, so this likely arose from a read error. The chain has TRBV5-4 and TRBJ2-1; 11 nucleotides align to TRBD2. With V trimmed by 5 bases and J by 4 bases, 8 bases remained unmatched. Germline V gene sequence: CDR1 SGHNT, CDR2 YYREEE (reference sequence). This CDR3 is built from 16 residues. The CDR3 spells CASSHTTSGSYNEQFV. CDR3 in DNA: TGTGCCAGCAGTCATACTACTAGCGGGAGTTACAATGAGCAGTTCGTC.

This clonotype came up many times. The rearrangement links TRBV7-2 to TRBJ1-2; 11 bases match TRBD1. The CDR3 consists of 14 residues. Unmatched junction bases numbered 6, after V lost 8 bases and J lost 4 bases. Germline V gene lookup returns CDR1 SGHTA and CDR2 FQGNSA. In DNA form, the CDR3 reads TGTGCCAGCCGGACAGGGGGCGAGGTCTATGGCTACACCTTC. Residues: CASRTGGEVYGYTF.

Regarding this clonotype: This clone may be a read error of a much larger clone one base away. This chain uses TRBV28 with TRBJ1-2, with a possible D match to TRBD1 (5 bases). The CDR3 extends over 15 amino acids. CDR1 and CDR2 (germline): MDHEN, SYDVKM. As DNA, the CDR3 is TGTGCCAGCAGTTTAGTTGGTACTTGGGACTATGGCTACGCCTTC. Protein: CASSLVGTWDYGYAF.

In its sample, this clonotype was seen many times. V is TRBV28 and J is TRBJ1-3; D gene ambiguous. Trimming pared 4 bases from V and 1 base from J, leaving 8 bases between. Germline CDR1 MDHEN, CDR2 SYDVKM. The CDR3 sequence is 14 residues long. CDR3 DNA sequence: TGTGCCAGCAGTTCGCCCCCTTCTGGAAACACCATATATTTT. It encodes CASSSPPSGNTIYF.

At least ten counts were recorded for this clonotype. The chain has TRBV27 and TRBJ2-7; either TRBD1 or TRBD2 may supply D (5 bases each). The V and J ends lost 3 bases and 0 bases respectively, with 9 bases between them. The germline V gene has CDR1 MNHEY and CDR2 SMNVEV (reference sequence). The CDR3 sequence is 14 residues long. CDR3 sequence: CASSFLRGSYEQYF. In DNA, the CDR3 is TGTGCCAGCAGTTTCTTGAGGGGCTCCTACGAGCAGTACTTC.